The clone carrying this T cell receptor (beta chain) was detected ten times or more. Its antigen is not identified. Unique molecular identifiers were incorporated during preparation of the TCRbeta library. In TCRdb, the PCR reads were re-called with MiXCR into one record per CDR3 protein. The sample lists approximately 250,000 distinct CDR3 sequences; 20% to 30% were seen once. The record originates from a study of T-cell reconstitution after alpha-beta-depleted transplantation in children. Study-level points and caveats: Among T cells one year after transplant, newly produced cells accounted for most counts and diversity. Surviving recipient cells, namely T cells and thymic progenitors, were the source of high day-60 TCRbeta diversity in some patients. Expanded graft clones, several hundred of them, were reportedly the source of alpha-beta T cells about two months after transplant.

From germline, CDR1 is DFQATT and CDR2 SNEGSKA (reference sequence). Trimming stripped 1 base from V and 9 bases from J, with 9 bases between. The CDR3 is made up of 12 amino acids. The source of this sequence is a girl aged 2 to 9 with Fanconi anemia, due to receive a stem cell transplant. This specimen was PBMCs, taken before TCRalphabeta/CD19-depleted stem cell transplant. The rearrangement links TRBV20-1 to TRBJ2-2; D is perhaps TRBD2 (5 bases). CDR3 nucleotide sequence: TGCAGTGCTAGAGTACGGGGTTGGGAGCTGTTTTTT. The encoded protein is CSARVRGWELFF.